This T cell receptor beta chain was obtained from a study of cytomegalovirus exposure and HLA in healthy donors. Findings and caveats of the study: Cytomegalovirus status was reportedly diagnosed by the classifier with high specificity and sensitivity. The records held CMV serostatus as the only immune exposure information.

These donors, healthy bone marrow donors, were studied. Donors had nominal health at sampling but likely had unrecorded immune exposures. PCR involved 60 Vbeta and 13 Jbeta primers. TCRdb's copy holds only in-frame clones and misses some; the assay was immunoSEQ multiplex PCR. The sample comprises 100,000 to 150,000 clones, roughly 80% of which are singletons, and about 11% rests with the top ten. The CDR3 loop spans 18 amino acids. Concerning this clone itself: Antigen specificity is unknown.

The rearrangement links TRBV21-1 to TRBJ2-1; TRBD1, the table's D call, was not compared with the DNA. TRBV21-1 is designated a pseudogene. Sequencing used PBMCs. The source is a man aged 30 to 39 in good health and CMV-seropositive. The CDR3 nucleotides are TGTGCCAGCAGCAAAGGTGACGGTAGGGACACAAATAACAATGAGCAGTTCTTC. This gives the protein CASSKGDGRDTNNNEQFF.